The rows below give T cell receptor beta chains drawn from one sample of a study of blood T cell repertoires in COVID-19. The protocol was immunoSEQ multiplex PCR, while the TCRdb copy is restricted to in-frame clones and leaves out a portion. The sample lists more than 300,000 clones, approximately 90% occurring once. Specimen: PBMCs or T cells enriched from blood (not recorded which). These receptors were collected from a woman between 18 and 29 years old who had recovered from COVID-19. Each CDR3 is given with its conserved first and last residue. D genes are given only for firm matches. Some rows have no size entry. The others give once, few or many, or a class for an expanded clone.

TRBV19	NA	TRBJ2-5	NA	CASSILMGSQETQYF	TGTGCCAGTAGTATATTGATGGGGAGTCAAGAGACCCAGTACTTC
TRBV5-4	TRBD1	TRBJ2-7	NA	CASTRQGISYEQYF	TGTGCCAGCACTCGACAGGGGATCTCCTACGAGCAGTACTTC
TRBV9	NA	TRBJ1-2	NA	CASSVAYSGQNGYTF	TGTGCCAGCAGCGTAGCCTACTCGGGTCAAAATGGCTACACCTTC
TRBV30	NA	TRBJ2-7	NA	CAWSKTGLTYEQYF	TGTGCCTGGAGTAAGACAGGACTGACCTACGAGCAGTACTTC
TRBV30	NA	TRBJ1-1	NA	CAWSAGGGTEAFF	TGTGCCTGGAGTGCCGGGGGGGGAACTGAAGCTTTCTTT
TRBV6-6	NA	TRBJ1-6	NA	CASSQIPGYSYNSPLHF	TGTGCCAGCAGTCAAATCCCAGGGTACTCCTATAATTCACCCCTCCACTTT
TRBV6-5	NA	TRBJ1-1	NA	CASSYIGSQAFF	TGTGCCAGCAGTTACATTGGGAGCCAAGCTTTCTTT
TRBV15	TRBD1	TRBJ1-2	NA	CATSRDRNYGYTF	TGTGCCACCAGCAGGGACAGGAACTATGGCTACACCTTC
TRBV5-5	TRBD1	TRBJ1-5	NA	CASSSVTGNNQPQHF	TGTGCCAGCAGCTCAGTGACAGGGAACAATCAGCCCCAGCATTTT
TRBV19	NA	TRBJ1-2	NA	CASSPSGRGHYGYTF	TGTGCCAGTAGTCCCTCCGGCAGGGGTCACTATGGCTACACCTTC
TRBV28	NA	TRBJ1-2	NA	CASSITRSPGYTF	TGTGCCAGCAGTATTACACGTTCCCCTGGCTACACCTTC
TRBV11-1	NA	TRBJ2-5	NA	CASSPGTRRETQYF	TGTGCCAGCAGCCCCGGGACTCGAAGAGAGACCCAGTACTTC
TRBV7-2	NA	TRBJ1-5	NA	CASSLVWRNNQPQHF	TGTGCCAGCAGCTTAGTGTGGAGAAACAATCAGCCCCAGCATTTT
TRBV30	TRBD1	TRBJ1-5	NA	CACHGQANQPQHF	TGTGCCTGCCATGGACAGGCCAATCAGCCCCAGCATTTT
TRBV7-9	NA	TRBJ1-3	NA	CASSLRKPGNTIYF	TGTGCCAGCAGCTTACGTAAGCCCGGAAACACCATATATTTT
TRBV10-3	NA	TRBJ1-1	NA	CAISESRRDTEAFF	TGTGCCATCAGTGAGTCGCGGCGGGACACTGAAGCTTTCTTT
TRBV7-2	NA	TRBJ2-5	NA	CASSLVQGKETQYF	TGTGCCAGCAGCTTAGTTCAGGGGAAAGAGACCCAGTACTTC
TRBV2	TRBD1	TRBJ1-1	NA	CASSTTDREGVTEAFF	TGTGCCAGCAGTACCACGGACAGGGAAGGGGTCACTGAAGCTTTCTTT
TRBV11-2	TRBD1	TRBJ1-6	NA	CASSLEGTVFSYNSPLHF	TGTGCCAGCAGCTTAGAAGGGACAGTATTCTCCTATAATTCACCCCTCCACTTT
TRBV30	TRBD1	TRBJ1-2	NA	CAWLIGTGRGYTF	TGTGCCTGGCTCATAGGGACAGGGAGAGGCTACACCTTC
TRBV9	TRBD1	TRBJ2-3	once	CASSAGTGRSTDTQYF	TGTGCCAGCAGCGCAGGGACAGGGCGGAGCACAGATACGCAGTATTTT
TRBV10-3	NA	TRBJ2-2	NA	CAISESELTGELFF	TGTGCCATCAGTGAGTCAGAGTTAACCGGGGAGCTGTTTTTT
TRBV6-1	NA	TRBJ2-3	NA	CASSEIRSANRVDTQYF	TGTGCCAGCAGTGAAATACGCTCGGCTAACCGGGTGGATACGCAGTATTTT
TRBV18	TRBD1	TRBJ1-5	NA	CASSTGDGNQPQHF	TGTGCCAGCTCTACAGGGGACGGCAATCAGCCCCAGCATTTT
TRBV7-9	TRBD1	TRBJ1-1	NA	CASSFATGGTMNTEAFF	TGTGCCAGCAGCTTTGCGACAGGGGGAACGATGAACACTGAAGCTTTCTTT
TRBV2	NA	TRBJ2-2	NA	CASSEAGGLGDTGELFF	TGTGCCAGCAGTGAAGCTGGAGGGCTGGGGGACACCGGGGAGCTGTTTTTT
TRBV4-1	NA	TRBJ1-4	NA	CASSQLETTNEKLFF	TGCGCCAGCAGCCAACTAGAGACAACTAATGAAAAACTGTTTTTT
TRBV11-2	NA	TRBJ2-6	NA	CASSPPPGANVLTF	TGTGCCAGCAGCCCCCCTCCTGGGGCCAACGTCCTGACTTTC
TRBV27	TRBD1	TRBJ1-2	few	CASSRGTGRYGYTF	TGTGCCAGCAGCCGCGGGACAGGACGATATGGCTACACCTTC
TRBV7-9	TRBD1	TRBJ2-5	NA	CASSYNLRQGRETQYF	TGTGCCAGCAGCTACAATCTACGACAGGGCCGGGAGACCCAGTACTTC
TRBV3-1/TRBV3-2	TRBD1	TRBJ1-6	NA	CASSQRGQGYNSPLHF	TGTGCCAGCAGCCAAAGGGGACAGGGCTATAATTCACCCCTCCACTTT
TRBV12-3/TRBV12-4	TRBD1	TRBJ1-1	NA	CASSMDRVNEAFF	TGTGCCAGCAGTATGGACAGGGTTAATGAAGCTTTCTTT
TRBV2	TRBD1	TRBJ2-7	NA	CASRGQGGEQYF	TGTGCCAGCAGGGGACAGGGCGGCGAGCAGTACTTC
TRBV4-1	NA	TRBJ1-4	few	CASSPEQIREKLFF	TGCGCCAGCAGCCCTGAACAGATTAGGGAAAAACTGTTTTTT
TRBV7-8	NA	TRBJ2-6	NA	CASSPGGGSHVLTF	TGTGCCAGCAGCCCCGGCGGAGGGTCCCACGTCCTGACTTTC
TRBV18	TRBD1	TRBJ1-6	NA	CASSQDPGGVNSPLHF	TGTGCCAGCTCACAAGACCCAGGGGGTGTTAATTCACCCCTCCACTTT
TRBV2	TRBD1	TRBJ1-2	NA	CASSRTGLLINYGYTF	TGTGCCAGCAGTAGGACAGGCCTCTTGATTAACTATGGCTACACCTTC
TRBV20-1	NA	TRBJ2-5	NA	CSASYKGKETQYF	TGCAGTGCTAGTTATAAGGGGAAAGAGACCCAGTACTTC
TRBV7-2	TRBD2	TRBJ2-1	NA	CASSPTGTSSDEQFF	TGTGCCAGCAGTCCGACCGGGACTAGCTCAGATGAGCAGTTCTTC
TRBV7-3	NA	TRBJ1-6	few	CASSLTGGNGSPLHF	TGTGCCAGCAGCTTAACAGGCGGTAATGGTTCACCCCTCCACTTT
TRBV7-2	NA	TRBJ1-5	NA	CASSLNSKNQPQHF	TGTGCCAGCAGCTTAAACTCCAAGAATCAGCCCCAGCATTTT
TRBV7-9	NA	TRBJ1-1	once	CASSSKQGNTEAFF	TGTGCCAGCAGCTCCAAACAGGGGAACACTGAAGCTTTCTTT
TRBV30	NA	TRBJ1-1	once	CAWSVTRNTEAFF	TGTGCCTGGAGTGTAACACGGAACACTGAAGCTTTCTTT
TRBV12-5	TRBD1	TRBJ1-2	once	CASGSSGTGYGYTF	TGTGCTAGTGGTTCCTCCGGGACAGGCTATGGCTACACCTTC
TRBV10-3	TRBD2	TRBJ2-2	NA	CAISEYGTSGRTGELFF	TGTGCCATCAGTGAGTACGGCACTAGCGGGAGGACCGGGGAGCTGTTTTTT
TRBV4-1	TRBD1	TRBJ1-1	NA	CASSHRTGVLTEAFF	TGCGCCAGCAGCCATCGCACAGGGGTTCTCACTGAAGCTTTCTTT